This entry concerns a single T cell receptor beta chain. Its antigen is undetermined. The sample originates from a study of cytomegalovirus exposure and HLA in healthy donors. About the study: Samples from HLA-typed donors yielded approximately 88 million unique TCRs in an early data release. Notes on the study in general: Association with HLA alleles at 0.05 false discovery rate was found for roughly 17,000 TCR beta sequences in a later analysis.

The study ran its PCR with 60 Vbeta and 13 Jbeta primers. TCRdb's copy holds only in-frame clones and misses some; the assay was immunoSEQ multiplex PCR. The profile shows 100,000 to 150,000 clones, 70% to 85% of them singletons. This receptor was obtained from a male donor in good health and CMV-seropositive. Source material: PBMCs.

CDR3 coding DNA: TGCGCCAGCAGCTTGGGCTACGAGGCTGCAAGTGGCTACACCTTC. This translates into CASSLGYEAASGYTF. This rearrangement joins TRBV5-1 to TRBJ1-2; no definite D call. The CDR3 has 15 residues. Per the germline V gene, CDR1 is SGHRS and CDR2 is YFSETQ. The V and J ends lost 0 bases and 7 bases respectively, with 16 bases between them.